Presented here are 13 T cell receptor beta chains from one specimen sequenced in a study of neurological immune-mediated disorders. TCRdb reprocessed the 5' RACE reads with MiXCR, giving one entry per CDR3 protein. The sample shows roughly 47,000 distinct CDR3 sequences, around 4.5% of them seen only once. The sequenced sample was PBMCs. Source of these receptors: a woman aged 60-75 years with multiple sclerosis.

This clonotype was recorded a few times. CDR3 loop: CASSFQAGAEETQYF. CDR3 bases: TGCGCCAGCAGCTTTCAGGCAGGGGCCGAAGAGACCCAGTACTTC. V gene TRBV5-1 combines with J gene TRBJ2-5; D may be TRBD1 (6 bases). V lost 2 bases and J lost 3, with 14 bases in between. Germline values: CDR1 SGHRS, CDR2 YFSETQ. The CDR3 length is 15 residues.

This chain uses TRBV5-1 with TRBJ1-5; D remains ambiguous. The CDR3 consists of 14 residues. V was trimmed by 4 bases and J by 1 base, leaving 9 bases between them. Germline CDR1 reads SGHRS; CDR2 reads YFSETQ. This chain's CDR3 is CASSVDGSNQPQHF. For the CDR3, the DNA is TGCGCCAGCAGCGTGGACGGAAGCAATCAGCCCCAGCATTTT.

This clonotype was counted ten times or more. The chain is built from TRBV7-2 and TRBJ1-1; no reliable D call. V dropped 4 bases and J dropped 5 bases, with 17 bases sitting between them. The CDR3 sequence is 15 residues long. Per germline, CDR1 SGHTA and CDR2 FQGNSA. The CDR3 sequence: CASSSRGLSSTEAFF. CDR3 nucleotides: TGTGCCAGCAGCTCTAGAGGGCTTTCGTCGACTGAAGCTTTCTTT.

The chain combines TRBV5-1 with TRBJ2-3, with 9 bases that match TRBD1. CDR1 and CDR2 (germline): SGHRS, YFSETQ. The CDR3 is made up of 13 amino acids. With V trimmed by 5 bases and J by 5 bases, 3 bases remained unmatched. Here the CDR3 reads CASRGQGEDTQYF. The CDR3 region has the DNA TGCGCCAGCAGGGGACAGGGTGAAGATACGCAGTATTTT.

This chain joins TRBV7-8 and TRBJ1-5; D remains ambiguous. Germline lookup yields CDR1 SGHVS and CDR2 FQNEAQ. V was trimmed by 4 bases and J by 0 bases, leaving 10 bases between them. This CDR3 is 15 amino acids long. CDR3 in amino acids: CASSSDGNSNQPQHF. The DNA of the CDR3 is TGTGCCAGCAGCTCCGACGGGAATAGCAATCAGCCCCAGCATTTT.

This chain uses TRBV4-1 with TRBJ2-3, with 7 bases matching TRBD2. V was clipped by 1 base and J by 3 bases; unmatched bases: 4. The CDR3 is 15 amino acids. Germline CDR1 is MGHRA and CDR2 is YSYEKL. CDR3 amino acids: CASSQGRTRTDTQYF. In DNA, the CDR3 is TGCGCCAGCAGCCAAGGCCGGACTAGGACAGATACGCAGTATTTT.

This rearrangement joins TRBV7-2 to TRBJ1-2, with D perhaps matching TRBD1 (5 bases). CDR1 is SGHTA and CDR2 is FQGNSA in the germline V gene. V shed 5 bases and J shed 8 bases, with 18 bases lying between them. The CDR3 loop spans 14 amino acids. The CDR3 reads CASSTRQGEGGYTF. CDR3 sequence (DNA): TGTGCCAGCAGCACCCGGCAGGGAGAAGGAGGCTACACCTTC.

The chain recombines TRBV5-1 with TRBJ2-1; TRBD1 matches at 8 bases. V lost 6 bases and J lost 1; bases outside the gene matches: 3. CDR1 is SGHRS, CDR2 YFSETQ, per germline. CDR3 length equals 14 residues. The chain's CDR3 is CASTDRESYNEQFF. DNA for the CDR3: TGCGCCAGCACGGACAGGGAGTCCTACAATGAGCAGTTCTTC.

V usage is TRBV28 and J usage is TRBJ2-3, with 12 bases identical to TRBD1. V was pared by 4 bases and J by 6 bases, with 8 bases of the junction left unmatched. CDR1 and CDR2 from the germline V gene are MDHEN and SYDVKM. This CDR3 contains 16 residues. Here the CDR3 reads CASSSLGQGAGDTQYF. CDR3 bases: TGTGCCAGCAGTTCCCTGGGACAGGGGGCAGGGGATACGCAGTATTTT.

This clonotype was seen ten or more times. The chain carries TRBV11-1 and TRBJ2-3; tentatively, D is TRBD2 (6 bases). V lost 4 bases, J lost 2 bases, and 7 bases lay in between. The CDR3 covers 13 residues. The germline V gene has CDR1 SGHAT and CDR2 FQDESV (reference sequence). CDR3 amino acids: CASSSSATDTQYF. CDR3 nucleotide sequence: TGTGCCAGCAGCTCTAGCGCCACAGATACGCAGTATTTT.

At least ten counts were recorded for this clonotype. CDR3 bases: TGCAGTGCCTTTGGGACAGGGGCGCTTTCCTACGAGCAGTACTTC. As protein: CSAFGTGALSYEQYF. The V call is TRBV20-1, the J call TRBJ2-7; 10 bases line up with TRBD1. V was pared by 6 bases and J by 1 base, with 9 bases of the junction left unmatched. Germline CDR1 DFQATT, CDR2 SNEGSKA (reference sequence). CDR3 size: 15 residues.

This clonotype was picked up many times. The rearrangement joins TRBV7-8 to TRBJ2-2; D ambiguous. CDR3 length: 13 residues. The V end lost 6 bases, the J end lost 6 bases, and 11 bases lay between the germline ends. Germline CDR1 SGHVS, CDR2 FQNEAQ. CDR3 in amino acids: CASSLIRAGELFF. For the CDR3, the DNA is TGTGCCAGCAGTCTGATTCGGGCCGGGGAGCTGTTTTTT.

This sequence joins TRBV7-3 and TRBJ2-5; unclear D gene. The CDR3 is 13 amino acids. Germline V gene data show CDR1 as SGHTA and CDR2 as FQGTGA. V was pared by 5 bases and J by 5 bases, with 12 bases between. In DNA, the CDR3 is TGTGCCAGCAGCATATTAGCTGGGGAGACCCAGTACTTC. Amino acids: CASSILAGETQYF.